This T cell receptor beta chain was found in a study of blood T cell repertoires in COVID-19. About the study: Acute and convalescent COVID-19 specimens originated in the United States, Italy and Spain. PBMCs, B-cell-depleted T cells, or T cells provided the cDNA or gDNA that made up the material.

Germline lookup yields CDR1 MNHEY and CDR2 SVGAGI. Between the trimmed V and J ends, which lost 8 bases and 4 bases, there was a span of 21 bases. This CDR3 comprises 15 residues. Original handling: For nucleated cells, counts were estimated from reference gene primer amplification. TCRdb's table, derived via immunoSEQ multiplex PCR, lists solely in-frame clones and lacks some. V and J calls and clone size follow that table, whereas D and trimming were derived from the DNA. The table has approximately 15,000 clones, 65% to 85% seen once. This TCR came from a human donor in a cohort sampled during active COVID-19. V is TRBV6-5 and J is TRBJ2-7, with D tentatively TRBD2 (6 bases). The sample was peripheral blood. The CDR3 region is CASPRDSSGLYEQYF. The CDR3 DNA reads as TGTGCCAGCCCCCGGGATAGTAGCGGTTTATACGAGCAGTACTTC.